This entry lists 4 T cell receptor beta chains sequenced from one sample in a study of blood T cell repertoires in COVID-19. Produced via immunoSEQ multiplex PCR; TCRdb's table is partial and in-frame only. In the table there are about 300,000 clones, more than 75% of which are singletons. Sample: PBMCs or T cells enriched from blood (not recorded which). The receptors stem from a woman younger than 35 who had recovered from COVID-19.

This clone was observed a single time. The junction does not match germline at one end; this may be a read error. The chain links TRBV25-1 to TRBJ1-1; 9 bases align to TRBD1. Per germline, CDR1 MGHDK and CDR2 SYGVNS. The CDR3 totals 15 residues. CDR3 bases: TGTGCCAGGGATTTCACCGGGACAGGGAACGCTGAAGCTTTCTTT. Its translation: CARDFTGTGNAEAFF. The entire variable domain, with the rest obtained from reference TRBV25-1 and TRBJ1-1, is as follows: EADIYQTPRYLVIGTGKKITLECSQTMGHDKMYWYQQDPGMELHLIHYSYGVNSTEKGDLSSESTVSRIRTEHFPLTLESARPSHTSQYLCARDFTGTGNAEAFFGQGTRLTVV.

The chain combines TRBV30 with TRBJ1-1, with a tentative D call TRBD1 (6 bases). This CDR3 has 15 residues. Germline-derived CDR1 and CDR2 are GTSNPN and SVGIG (reference sequence). V dropped 3 bases and J dropped 0 bases, with 14 bases sitting between them. The CDR3 is CAWSAQGILNTEAFF. For the CDR3, the DNA is TGTGCCTGGAGCGCCCAGGGGATTTTGAACACTGAAGCTTTCTTT.

The CDR3 loop is CSVDGRNYNEQFF. The DNA of the CDR3 is TGCAGCGTTGACGGGAGGAACTACAATGAGCAGTTCTTC. This chain links TRBV29-1 with TRBJ2-1, with 7 bases aligning to TRBD2. The V gene's germline CDR1 is SQVTM and CDR2 ANQGSEA. The ends lost 3 bases at V and 3 bases at J; junction bases unmatched: 2. The CDR3 loop spans 13 amino acids.

This chain joins TRBV2 and TRBJ1-3; D is unclear. Germline V CDR1 and CDR2: SNHLY, FYNNEI. The V and J ends lost 1 base and 4 bases respectively, with 5 bases between them. This CDR3 region has 13 residues. The CDR3 reads CASSEGPGNTIYF. The CDR3, as DNA: TGTGCCAGCAGTGAAGGGCCAGGAAACACCATATATTTT.